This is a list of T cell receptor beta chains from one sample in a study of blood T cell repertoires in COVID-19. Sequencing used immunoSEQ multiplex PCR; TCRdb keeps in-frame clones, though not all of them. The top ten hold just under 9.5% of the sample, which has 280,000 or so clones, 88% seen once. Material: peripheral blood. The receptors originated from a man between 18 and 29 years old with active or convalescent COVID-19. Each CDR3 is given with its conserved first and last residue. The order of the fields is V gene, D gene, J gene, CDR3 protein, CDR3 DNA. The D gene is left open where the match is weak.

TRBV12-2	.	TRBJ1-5	CASRLALTGDGQPQHF	TGTGCAAGTCGCTTAGCCCTGACAGGGGACGGGCAGCCCCAGCATTTT
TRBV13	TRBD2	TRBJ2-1	CASSALAGGFLAEAQNEQFF	TGTGCCAGCAGCGCCCTAGCGGGGGGGTTTTTAGCGGAAGCGCAAAATGAGCAGTTCTTC
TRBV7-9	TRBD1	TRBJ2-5	CASSPGTGARETQYF	TGTGCCAGCAGCCCCGGGACAGGGGCTCGGGAGACCCAGTACTTC
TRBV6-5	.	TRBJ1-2	CATSQGGVDGYTF	TGTGCCACCTCACAGGGAGGGGTGGATGGCTACACCTTC
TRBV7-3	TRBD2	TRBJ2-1	CASSLAGGPFPNEQFF	TGTGCCAGCAGCTTAGCGGGGGGGCCCTTCCCTAATGAGCAGTTCTTC
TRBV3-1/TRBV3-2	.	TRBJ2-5	CASSQRRGGETQYF	TGTGCCAGCAGCCAGAGGAGGGGCGGGGAGACCCAGTACTTC
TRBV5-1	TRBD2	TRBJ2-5	CASSGGGAQETQYF	TGCGCCAGCAGTGGGGGGGGAGCGCAAGAGACCCAGTACTTC
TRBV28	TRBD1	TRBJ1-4	CASSFDRVGEKLFF	TGTGCCAGCAGTTTCGACAGGGTTGGGGAAAAACTGTTTTTT
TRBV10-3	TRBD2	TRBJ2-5	CAISGQRGVRETQYF	TGTGCCATCAGTGGGCAGCGGGGGGTTCGGGAGACCCAGTACTTC
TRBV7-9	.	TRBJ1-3	CASSLGRSSGNTIYF	TGTGCCAGCAGCTTAGGCAGAAGCTCTGGAAACACCATATATTTT
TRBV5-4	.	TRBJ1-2	CASSSSIANYGYTF	TGTGCCAGCAGCTCTTCGATAGCTAACTATGGCTACACCTTC